This T cell receptor beta chain is drawn from a study of blood T cell repertoires in COVID-19. At the level of the study: Acute and convalescent COVID-19 samples came from the United States, Italy and Spain. PBMCs, B-cell-depleted T cells, or T cells provided the cDNA or gDNA that made up the material.

Per the original methods: Estimation of nucleated cell counts was performed using reference gene primer amplification. Produced via immunoSEQ multiplex PCR; TCRdb's table is partial and in-frame only. The DNA was the basis for D and trimming; V, J and clone size are from that table. Of 200,000 to 250,000 clones in the sample, roughly 87% were seen once. The receptor was isolated from a woman between 18 and 29 years old who had recovered from COVID-19. Sequenced input: peripheral blood.

CDR3 bases: TGTGCCAGCAGCTTGATAGACACTGAAGCTTTCTTT. Translated, it gives CASSLIDTEAFF. The V call is TRBV5-4, the J call TRBJ1-1; D is uncertain. The germline gives CDR1 SGHNT, CDR2 YYREEE (reference sequence). Deletions cut 1 base from V and 3 bases from J, with 4 bases between. The CDR3 length is 12 residues.